These 19 T cell receptor beta chains were all obtained from the same sample, sequenced in a study of Ad26.COV2.S vaccination and SARS-CoV-2 variants. Treatment noted: around 19 received Ad26.COV2.S at low or high dose, single or two shots; a few received placebo; per-sample allocation not given. Sampling occurred on day 63 after the first vaccine or placebo injection. The table came from immunoSEQ multiplex PCR; TCRdb's copy has only in-frame clones and leaves some out. The sample has 350,000 to 400,000 clones, around nine tenths seen once. The specimen was peripheral blood, collected in a trial of Ad26.COV2.S vaccine versus placebo. All receptors derive from a person between 18 and 65 years old who received the Ad26.COV2.S COVID-19 vaccine or a placebo.

The J gene is TRBJ2-1, the V gene TRBV4-1; 9 nucleotides align to TRBD2. The junction had 11 bases not matched to a gene; V was cut back by 1 base and J by 1 base. Germline CDR1 is MGHRA and CDR2 is YSYEKL. This CDR3 has 19 residues. This CDR3 reads CASSQGGTSYRKSYNEQFF. In DNA form, the CDR3 reads TGCGCCAGCAGCCAAGGAGGGACTAGCTACCGCAAGTCCTACAATGAGCAGTTCTTC.

This clone was observed a few times. CDR3 loop: CASSSDRGEKLFF. The CDR3 DNA follows: TGTGCCAGCAGCTCCGACAGGGGAGAAAAACTGTTTTTT. The V gene is TRBV14, the J gene TRBJ1-4, with 8 bases matching TRBD1. The CDR3 spans 13 residues. Trimming took 5 bases from V and 8 from J; bases not matched to a gene: 4. Germline V gene data show CDR1 as SGHDN and CDR2 as FVKESK.

To note about this clone: Given a much more abundant clone one base away, this may be a read error. The gene calls are TRBV6-5 and TRBJ1-3; unclear D gene. V was shortened by 6 bases and J by 0 bases, with 9 bases between the two germline ends. From germline, CDR1 is MNHEY and CDR2 SVGAGI. The CDR3 consists of 14 residues. The CDR3 region is CASSPESSGNTIYF. The CDR3 DNA reads as TGTGCCAGCAGCCCCGAGAGCTCTGGAAACACCATATATTTT.

The chain couples TRBV30 to TRBJ1-1; the match to TRBD1 covers 8 bases. After removal of 5 bases from V and 11 bases from J, the junction contained 7 bases not matched to a gene. The CDR3 loop spans 11 amino acids. Germline values: CDR1 GTSNPN, CDR2 SVGIG (reference sequence). In DNA form, the CDR3 reads TGTGCCTGGGGCATACAGGGGGGGGCTTTCTTT. Protein sequence: CAWGIQGGAFF. Complete variable domain (other parts from reference TRBV30 and TRBJ1-1): SQTIHQWPATLVQPVGSPLSLECTVEGTSNPNLYWYRQAAGRGLQLLFYSVGIGQISSEVPQNLSASRPQDRQFILSSKKLLLSDSGFYLCAWGIQGGAFFGQGTRLTVV.

This chain connects TRBV10-3 to TRBJ2-7; D gene unclear. V was cut by 4 bases and J by 0 bases, with 10 bases left in between. Germline-derived CDR1 and CDR2 are ENHRY and SYGVKD. The length of the CDR3 is 14 residues. The CDR3 spells CAISGEGDSYEQYF. As DNA, the CDR3 is TGTGCCATCAGTGGGGAAGGAGACTCCTACGAGCAGTACTTC.

The chain is built from TRBV11-2 and TRBJ2-5; 11 bases are shared with TRBD2. With V trimmed by 1 base and J by 2 bases, 6 bases remained unmatched. Germline loops: CDR1 SGHAT, CDR2 FQNNGV. The CDR3 is 17 residues long. The CDR3 loop reads CASSLGVAGGRQETQYF. DNA for the CDR3: TGTGCCAGCAGCTTAGGGGTAGCGGGGGGGCGACAAGAGACCCAGTACTTC.

J is TRBJ2-5 and V is TRBV4-1, with 9 bases identical to TRBD1. The CDR3 length is 14 residues. Germline-derived CDR1 and CDR2 are MGHRA and YSYEKL. With V trimmed by 5 bases and J by 3 bases, 4 bases remained unmatched. The CDR3 loop reads CASSLDRGEETQYF. The DNA of the CDR3 is TGCGCCAGCAGCTTGGACAGGGGCGAAGAGACCCAGTACTTC.

The J gene is TRBJ1-2, the V gene TRBV2; 7 bases are shared with TRBD1. Germline CDR1 is SNHLY and CDR2 is FYNNEI. The ends lost 4 bases at V and 10 bases at J; junction bases unmatched: 6. The CDR3 extends over 12 amino acids. As DNA, the CDR3 is TGTGCCAGCAGTGTGAGGGGGCGTGACTACACCTTC. This gives the protein CASSVRGRDYTF.

The chain combines TRBV3-1 (or the pseudogene TRBV3-2) with TRBJ1-1; D gene unclear. Trimming stripped 1 base from V and 10 bases from J, with 16 bases between. Germline CDR1 reads LGHDT; CDR2 reads YNNKEL (reference sequence). This CDR3 has 14 residues. The CDR3 loop is CASSQGVAQTAAFF. The CDR3 coding sequence is TGTGCCAGCAGCCAAGGTGTGGCCCAAACAGCAGCTTTCTTT.

This clone was seen only a few times. This chain connects TRBV18 to TRBJ1-6; no definite D call. CDR3 length: 15 amino acids. The V end was cut by 5 bases, the J end by 2 bases, with 10 bases between. Germline V gives CDR1 KGHSH, CDR2 LQKENI. CDR3 protein: CASSEGFAYNSPLHF. Written as DNA, the CDR3 is TGTGCCAGCTCAGAAGGGTTCGCCTATAATTCACCCCTCCACTTT.

This chain connects TRBV4-1 to TRBJ1-2; D uncertain. The CDR3 covers 14 residues. V was cut by 0 bases and J by 6 bases, with 11 bases left in between. CDR1 MGHRA and CDR2 YSYEKL come from the germline V gene. The chain's CDR3 is CASSQERFLDGYTF. DNA for the CDR3: TGCGCCAGCAGCCAAGAAAGGTTTCTCGATGGCTACACCTTC.

The chain couples TRBV30 to TRBJ2-6; TRBD1 is a possible D gene (5 bases). The CDR3 length is 19 residues. Germline CDR1 reads GTSNPN; CDR2 reads SVGIG (reference sequence). V was pared by 0 bases and J by 0 bases, with 18 bases between. The chain's CDR3 is CAWSVKRGRVDSGANVLTF. For the CDR3, the DNA is TGTGCCTGGAGTGTAAAAAGGGGCAGGGTGGACTCTGGGGCCAACGTCCTGACTTTC.

The chain combines TRBV30 with TRBJ2-3, with D unresolved. The CDR3 covers 15 residues. Trimming removed 2 bases from V and 1 base from J, with 13 bases in between. Germline loops: CDR1 GTSNPN, CDR2 SVGIG (reference sequence). The DNA for the CDR3 is TGTGCCTGGAGTATCTCCGTGGGCCGCACAGATACGCAGTATTTT. Amino acid sequence: CAWSISVGRTDTQYF.

The chain recombines TRBV12-3 or TRBV12-4 with TRBJ2-1; no clear D. The CDR3 spans 12 residues. Deletions cut 8 bases from V and 4 bases from J, with 9 bases between. CDR3 protein: CASSKVYNEQFF. CDR3 sequence (DNA): TGTGCCAGCTCCAAGGTTTACAATGAGCAGTTCTTC.

V and J are TRBV11-3 and TRBJ2-5; 9 bases align to TRBD2. The J segment lost 5 bases and the V segment lost 5 bases, leaving 15 bases of the junction unmatched. The CDR3 extends over 17 amino acids. In germline, CDR1 is SGHNT, CDR2 YENEEA. The CDR3 DNA reads TGTGCCAGCAGCCACCCCCGGGGAGCGGGGGGTGGGGAGACCCAGTACTTC. Amino acids: CASSHPRGAGGGETQYF.

The CDR3 DNA reads as TGTGCCAGCAGCCAGGGGTACACTGAAGCTTTCTTT. Amino acid sequence: CASSQGYTEAFF. The chain combines TRBV12-3 or TRBV12-4 with TRBJ1-1; a weak D match, TRBD1 (6 bases). V was cut by 6 bases and J by 3 bases, with 8 bases left in between. The length of the CDR3 is 12 residues.

This clone occurred a few times. The chain is built from TRBV19 and TRBJ2-7, with 7 bases fitting TRBD1. Germline CDR1 is LNHDA and CDR2 is SQIVND (reference sequence). The CDR3 loop spans 13 amino acids. The ends lost 6 bases at V and 7 bases at J; junction bases unmatched: 9. The CDR3 DNA sequence: TGTGCCAGTAGCTTCGACAGGGAGAGGGAGCAGTACTTC. Translating it yields CASSFDREREQYF.

The chain is built from TRBV4-1 and TRBJ2-1, with D tentatively TRBD1 or TRBD2 (5 bases each). From germline, CDR1 is MGHRA and CDR2 YSYEKL. There are 20 residues in the CDR3. V was shortened by 2 bases and J by 2 bases, with 25 bases between the two germline ends. This CDR3 is CASSQREWVFGTSTYNEQFF. CDR3 sequence (DNA): TGCGCCAGCAGCCAACGAGAGTGGGTTTTTGGGACCTCAACCTACAATGAGCAGTTCTTC.

The chain uses TRBV15 and TRBJ2-1; D ambiguous. The CDR3 length is 16 residues. Germline CDR1 is LNHNV and CDR2 is YYDKDF (reference sequence). Deletions cut 5 bases from V and 3 bases from J, with 17 bases between. This CDR3 is CATSPRLGIDYNEQFF. For the CDR3, the DNA is TGTGCCACCAGCCCCCGACTGGGGATCGACTACAATGAGCAGTTCTTC.